This is a list of T cell receptor beta chains from one sample in a study of cytomegalovirus exposure and HLA in healthy donors. TCRdb keeps only in-frame clones here, not all; method: immunoSEQ multiplex PCR. The data contain 150,000 or so clones, around 74% of them seen just once; the ten biggest clones take up roughly 1.9%. Sequencing was performed on PBMCs. These receptors all stem from a female donor in good health and CMV-seronegative. Each CDR3 is given with its conserved first and last residue. The D gene is left open where the match is weak. Rows give clone size only sometimes, using once, few, many, or a class for an expanded clone.

v_call,j_call,d_call,clone_size,cdr3_aa,cdr3_nt
TRBV5-5,TRBJ2-1,NA,NA,CASSLRTTTYNEQFF,TGTGCCAGCAGCTTGAGGACTACTACCTACAATGAGCAGTTCTTC
TRBV18,TRBJ1-1,TRBD1,NA,CASSQKGGPMNTEAFF,TGTGCCAGCTCACAGAAAGGGGGCCCTATGAACACTGAAGCTTTCTTT
TRBV6-5,TRBJ1-2,TRBD1,NA,CASSLGQGRYGYTF,TGTGCCAGCAGTTTGGGACAGGGAAGGTATGGCTACACCTTC
TRBV6-4,TRBJ2-1,TRBD2,few,CASSEASGSHNEQFF,TGTGCCAGCAGTGAGGCTAGCGGGTCTCACAATGAGCAGTTCTTC
TRBV7-7,TRBJ2-7,TRBD1,NA,CASSPGQDYEQYF,TGTGCCAGCAGTCCAGGACAGGACTACGAGCAGTACTTC
TRBV28,TRBJ2-5,NA,NA,CASSPQGPPRETQYF,TGTGCCAGCAGCCCACAGGGACCGCCCCGAGAGACCCAGTACTTC
TRBV18,TRBJ1-2,TRBD1,once,CASSPAPGGYEGYTF,TGTGCCAGCTCACCTGCCCCAGGGGGCTATGAGGGCTACACCTTC
TRBV27,TRBJ1-2,TRBD1,NA,CASSPRQGYYGYTF,TGTGCCAGCAGTCCCCGACAGGGCTACTATGGCTACACCTTC
TRBV13,TRBJ2-7,NA,few,CASSLGGRPNEQYF,TGTGCCAGCAGCTTAGGGGGGCGGCCGAACGAGCAGTACTTC
TRBV5-1,TRBJ2-3,NA,NA,CASSFSAGTTDTQYF,TGCGCCAGCAGCTTCTCTGCGGGAACCACAGATACGCAGTATTTT
TRBV29-1,TRBJ1-2,TRBD1,few,CSVRTGGSYGYTF,TGCAGCGTTAGGACAGGGGGGAGCTATGGCTACACCTTC
TRBV7-9,TRBJ2-5,TRBD2,NA,CASSQVLAGAGETQYF,TGTGCCAGCAGCCAGGTACTAGCGGGAGCGGGAGAGACCCAGTACTTC
TRBV11-2,TRBJ1-2,TRBD1,NA,CASSRDSYGYTF,TGTGCCAGCAGCAGGGACAGCTATGGCTACACCTTC
TRBV2,TRBJ2-5,NA,NA,CASFPAGAGETQYF,TGTGCCAGCTTCCCCGCGGGGGCCGGAGAGACCCAGTACTTC
TRBV5-1,TRBJ1-6,TRBD1,NA,CASSLEGQRNSPLHF,TGCGCCAGCAGCTTGGAGGGACAGAGAAATTCACCCCTCCACTTT
TRBV11-1,TRBJ1-1,TRBD1,few,CASSSGTGWFENTEAFF,TGTGCCAGCAGCTCCGGGACAGGGTGGTTCGAAAACACTGAAGCTTTCTTT
TRBV4-1,TRBJ1-4,NA,NA,CASSLVTGEKLFF,TGCGCCAGCAGCCTAGTGACTGGTGAAAAACTGTTTTTT
TRBV29-1,TRBJ1-4,TRBD1,NA,CSVGTGGELFF,TGCAGCGTTGGGACAGGGGGTGAACTGTTTTTT